The 18 T cell receptor beta chains below all came from one sample that was sequenced in a study of STAT5B mutations in CD4+ large granular lymphocyte leukemia. The repertoire was sequenced with immunoSEQ multiplex PCR; TCRdb's copy has only in-frame clones and lacks some. The sample carries some 30,000 clones, roughly 76% recorded once. Input material: CD4+ T cells from blood buffy coats. These receptors were obtained from a human donor in good health.

This clone was observed a few times. This chain links TRBV5-4 with TRBJ2-2; D remains unclear. Germline V gene lookup returns CDR1 SGHNT and CDR2 YYREEE (reference sequence). Trimming removed 0 bases from V and 0 bases from J, with 6 bases in between. The CDR3 totals 15 residues. CDR3 region: CASSLGTSNTGELFF. The CDR3 DNA reads as TGTGCCAGCAGCTTGGGGACGTCGAACACCGGGGAGCTGTTTTTT.

This sequence joins TRBV6-5 and TRBJ1-3; unclear D gene. Germline CDR1 reads MNHEY; CDR2 reads SVGAGI. The CDR3 covers 16 residues. The germline V and J ends were trimmed by 0 bases and 2 bases, with 11 bases remaining between them. Here the CDR3 reads CASSYSVEQTGNTIYF. The CDR3 nucleotides read TGTGCCAGCAGTTACTCTGTCGAGCAGACTGGAAACACCATATATTTT.

The J gene is TRBJ1-6, the V gene TRBV9; D gene ambiguous. The CDR3 contains 14 residues. Germline CDR1 SGDLS, CDR2 YYNGEE. V shed 0 bases and J shed 6 bases, with 7 bases lying between them. The CDR3 protein is CASSVAVGNSPLHF. The CDR3 region has the DNA TGTGCCAGCAGCGTAGCTGTCGGTAATTCACCCCTCCACTTT.

A few counts support this clone. J is TRBJ2-3 and V is TRBV15; perhaps TRBD2 as D (6 bases). Trimming left V 0 bases short and J 4 bases short, with 8 bases between. The CDR3 loop spans 14 amino acids. Per germline, CDR1 LNHNV and CDR2 YYDKDF (reference sequence). The CDR3 sequence: CATSRDRDSDTQYF. CDR3 in DNA: TGTGCCACCAGCAGAGACAGGGACTCAGATACGCAGTATTTT.

The chain recombines TRBV2 with TRBJ2-2; tentatively, D is TRBD2 (7 bases). Trimming left V 10 bases short and J 4 bases short, with 19 bases between. Germline V CDR1 and CDR2: SNHLY, FYNNEI. This CDR3 region has 15 residues. CDR3 sequence (DNA): TGTGCCACTTCATCCGGGGGGCGCGGCACCGGGGAGCTGTTTTTT. Translated, it gives CATSSGGRGTGELFF. Full variable domain (outside the CDR3, taken from reference TRBV2 and TRBJ2-2): EPEVTQTPSHQVTQMGQEVILRCVPISNHLYFYWYRQILGQKVEFLVSFYNNEISEKSEIFDDQFSVERPDGSNFTLKIRSTKLEDSAMYFCATSSGGRGTGELFFGEGSRLTVL.

Written as DNA, the CDR3 is TGTGCCAGCAGCGTAGAGGTGTGGGGGTCAGATACGCAGTATTTT. Its protein product is CASSVEVWGSDTQYF. The V call is TRBV9, the J call TRBJ2-3; D is possibly TRBD1 or TRBD2 (5 bases each). Germline loops: CDR1 SGDLS, CDR2 YYNGEE. V lost 0 bases, J lost 4 bases, and 12 bases lay in between. This CDR3 spans 15 amino acids. Using reference TRBV9 and TRBJ2-3 for the parts outside the CDR3, the full variable domain is DSGVTQTPKHLITATGQRVTLRCSPRSGDLSVYWYQQSLDQGLQFLIQYYNGEERAKGNILERFSAQQFPDLHSELNLSSLELGDSALYFCASSVEVWGSDTQYFGPGTRLTVL.

This clone was counted once. The rearrangement joins TRBV5-1 to TRBJ2-5, with a weak D call TRBD2 (5 bases). This CDR3 is 14 amino acids long. V was shortened by 4 bases and J by 5 bases, with 15 bases between the two germline ends. Germline-derived CDR1 and CDR2 are SGHRS and YFSETQ. CDR3 sequence (DNA): TGCGCCAGCAGCACCCCATTAACGGGGGAGACCCAGTACTTC. Its protein product is CASSTPLTGETQYF.

The chain carries TRBV6-5 and TRBJ2-7; the D gene could be TRBD1 or TRBD2 (5 bases each). The CDR3 sequence is 13 residues long. Germline lookup yields CDR1 MNHEY and CDR2 SVGAGI. Trimming removed 7 bases from V and 3 bases from J, with 13 bases in between. CDR3 DNA: TGTGCCAGCAAACGGGGCTTCTTCTACGAGCAGTACTTC. Translating gives CASKRGFFYEQYF.

V usage is TRBV6-1 and J usage is TRBJ2-5; 7 bases match TRBD2. Germline assignment: CDR1 MNHNS and CDR2 SASEGT. V shed 6 bases and J 0 bases; nucleotides not matched to a gene: 1. The CDR3 is 13 amino acids. Here the CDR3 reads CASRGGYQETQYF. The CDR3 region has the DNA TGTGCCAGCAGGGGGGGGTACCAAGAGACCCAGTACTTC.

The J gene is TRBJ2-1, the V gene TRBV7-9; TRBD2 matches 10 bases. Trimming cost V 7 bases and J 9 bases; bases outside gene matches: 9. The CDR3 is 14 residues long. Germline V lookup: CDR1 SEHNR, CDR2 FQNEAQ (reference sequence). CDR3 DNA sequence: TGTGCCAGCACGGGGACTAGCGCGGGTGTTGAGCAGTTCTTC. Translated: CASTGTSAGVEQFF.

The chain couples TRBV29-1 to TRBJ1-1, with D perhaps matching TRBD1 (5 bases). Germline lookup yields CDR1 SQVTM and CDR2 ANQGSEA. V dropped 7 bases and J dropped 0 bases, with 6 bases sitting between them. This CDR3 comprises 11 residues. As DNA, the CDR3 is TGCAGCGCGACAGTGAACACTGAAGCTTTCTTT. It codes for CSATVNTEAFF. Together with reference TRBV29-1 and TRBJ1-1, the CDR3 gives the full variable domain: SAVISQKPSRDICQRGTSLTIQCQVDSQVTMMFWYRQQPGQSLTLIATANQGSEATYESGFVIDKFPISRPNLTFSTLTVSNMSPEDSSIYLCSATVNTEAFFGQGTRLTVV.

The genes are TRBV7-2 and TRBJ2-3, with TRBD2 identical over 7 bases. After removal of 3 bases from V and 14 bases from J, the junction contained 8 bases not matched to a gene. The V gene's germline CDR1 is SGHTA and CDR2 FQGNSA. This CDR3 comprises 12 residues. The CDR3 here is CASSFSGRRLYF. The DNA for the CDR3 is TGTGCCAGCAGCTTCTCCGGGAGGCGCCTGTATTTT.

This chain uses TRBV7-3 with TRBJ1-4, with D perhaps TRBD1 (5 bases). Germline-derived CDR1 and CDR2 are SGHTA and FQGTGA. V gave up 5 bases and J gave up 0 bases, with 19 bases separating them. The CDR3 has 18 amino acids. The CDR3 DNA is TGTGCCAGCAGCCTGCGCCGCGGGACTTATACAACTAATGAAAAACTGTTTTTT. This translates into CASSLRRGTYTTNEKLFF. Full variable domain (missing parts from reference TRBV7-3 and TRBJ1-4): GAGVSQTPSNKVTEKGKYVELRCDPISGHTALYWYRQSLGQGPEFLIYFQGTGAADDSGLPNDRFFAVRPEGSVSTLKIQRTERGDSAVYLCASSLRRGTYTTNEKLFFGSGTQLSVL.

The V and J genes are TRBV28 and TRBJ2-7, with D possibly matching TRBD2 (5 bases). This CDR3 has 15 residues. CDR1 and CDR2 from the germline V gene are MDHEN and SYDVKM. The V end lost 6 bases, the J end lost 5 bases, and 20 bases lay between the germline ends. The CDR3 loop is CASSLLSRVSHEQYF. DNA of the CDR3: TGTGCCAGCAGCCTTCTATCGAGGGTTTCACACGAGCAGTACTTC.

This rearrangement joins TRBV6-1 to TRBJ2-7; D is unclear. This CDR3 is 13 amino acids long. Per the germline V gene, CDR1 is MNHNS and CDR2 is SASEGT. V gave up 6 bases and J gave up 3 bases, with 12 bases separating them. CDR3 sequence: CASRSTVIYEQYF. CDR3 coding DNA: TGTGCCAGCAGGTCGACGGTGATCTACGAGCAGTACTTC.

J is TRBJ2-5 and V is TRBV5-4; no clear D gene. Trimming took off 2 bases at V and 4 bases at J, with 9 bases between the two ends. The CDR3 is 13 amino acids. Per germline, CDR1 SGHNT and CDR2 YYREEE (reference sequence). CDR3 nucleotides: TGTGCCAGCAGCTTAATCTCACGAGAGACCCAGTACTTC. Translation: CASSLISRETQYF.

A few counts support this clone. This chain links TRBV4-3 with TRBJ1-4, with 7 bases matching TRBD1. The ends lost 2 bases at V and 8 bases at J; junction bases unmatched: 5. Germline CDR1 is LGHNA and CDR2 is YSLEER. The CDR3 contains 14 residues. The CDR3 is CASSQQGEDEKLFF. The CDR3 DNA reads as TGCGCCAGCAGCCAACAGGGGGAGGACGAAAAACTGTTTTTT.

The V call is TRBV6-5, the J call TRBJ2-7; 12 bases are a match to TRBD2. The germline V gene encodes CDR1 MNHEY and CDR2 SVGAGI. The length of the CDR3 is 15 residues. V was pared by 6 bases and J by 5 bases, with 8 bases of the junction left unmatched. The CDR3: CASRPLAGGAHEQYF. The CDR3 nucleotides are TGTGCCAGCAGACCACTAGCGGGAGGTGCCCACGAGCAGTACTTC.